This TCR beta chain is drawn from a study of control samples from healthy donors and cancer patients. Germline V CDR1 and CDR2: MDHEN, SYDVKM. V gave up 6 bases and J gave up 3 bases; unmatched junction bases: 7. The CDR3 spans 15 residues. Sequencing was performed with immunoSEQ multiplex PCR; in TCRdb, only in-frame clones are kept and a portion is missing. The sample carries 60,000 to 70,000 clones, more than 80% recorded once. This clone has only a few counts. The TCR sequence derives from a woman in her forties or fifties with lung cancer. Specimen: PBMCs. The genes are TRBV28 and TRBJ1-5, with 8 nucleotides matching TRBD1. CDR3 region: CASRLGGQVNQPQHF. Here the CDR3 DNA reads TGTGCCAGCAGATTAGGGGGACAGGTCAATCAGCCCCAGCATTTT.